A selection of T cell receptor beta chains follows, all from one sample in a study of response to subunit inactivated influenza vaccine. TCRdb redid the calling of the RT-PCR reads with MiXCR, one entry per CDR3 protein. The data show hundreds of thousands of distinct CDR3 sequences, 13% seen once. The sample here was PBMCs from blood, taken roughly 6 weeks after vaccination. These TCRs come from a middle-aged man who received an inactivated influenza vaccine. CDR3s include the opening cysteine and the closing phenylalanine or tryptophan. D genes are given only for firm matches. Clone size is stated in some rows and not others, as once, few, many or a class when expanded.

size: many; V: TRBV4-3; D: NA; J: TRBJ1-2; DNA: TGCGCCAGCAGCCAAGACGTATCGTTTGGGCCTAACTATGGCTACACCTTC; CDR3: CASSQDVSFGPNYGYTF
size: few; V: TRBV7-3; D: TRBD2; J: TRBJ2-1; DNA: TGTGCCAGCAGCCCCGGCGGGAGGGGGGAGCAGTTCTTC; CDR3: CASSPGGRGEQFF
size: many; V: TRBV25-1; D: NA; J: TRBJ1-1; DNA: TGTGCCAGCAGCTATAGCCCGGGGACTGAAGCTTTCTTT; CDR3: CASSYSPGTEAFF
size: few; V: TRBV12-3/TRBV12-4; D: TRBD1; J: TRBJ1-5; DNA: TGTGCCAGCAGTTCCGGGACAGGGAGTCAGCCCCAGCATTTT; CDR3: CASSSGTGSQPQHF
size: few; V: TRBV7-2; D: TRBD1; J: TRBJ1-1; DNA: TGTGCCAGCAGCGCGGGACAGGGGTGGAACACTGAAGCTTTCTTT; CDR3: CASSAGQGWNTEAFF
size: few; V: TRBV5-1; D: TRBD1; J: TRBJ2-3; DNA: TGCGCCAGCAGGCCCGGGACAGCCACAGATACGCAGTATTTT; CDR3: CASRPGTATDTQYF
size: many; V: TRBV6-2/TRBV6-3; D: NA; J: TRBJ2-1; DNA: TGTGCCAGCAGCCGCACCAATGAGCAGTTCTTC; CDR3: CASSRTNEQFF
size: many; V: TRBV12-3/TRBV12-4; D: NA; J: TRBJ2-7; DNA: TGTGCCAGCAGCTTTACTAGCTCCTACGAGCAGTACTTC; CDR3: CASSFTSSYEQYF
size: many; V: TRBV5-1; D: NA; J: TRBJ2-5; DNA: TGCGCCAGCAGCTTGGGTGCGGTTCAAGAGACCCAGTACTTC; CDR3: CASSLGAVQETQYF
size: NA; V: TRBV20-1; D: NA; J: TRBJ2-7; DNA: TGCAGTGCCAGTACAGGGACGCTCTCATACGAGCAGTACTTC; CDR3: CSASTGTLSYEQYF
size: many; V: TRBV7-8; D: NA; J: TRBJ1-1; DNA: TGTGCCAGCTCCGGACAGCCCACTGAAGCTTTCTTT; CDR3: CASSGQPTEAFF
size: few; V: TRBV9; D: NA; J: TRBJ2-6; DNA: TGTGCCAGCAGCGCCCATGTGGGATCCGGGGCCAACGTCCTGACTTTC; CDR3: CASSAHVGSGANVLTF
size: NA; V: TRBV4-3; D: NA; J: TRBJ1-2; DNA: TGCGCCAGCAGCCAACTAGGCCTGTTGGGGAACGCTAACTATGGCTACACCTTC; CDR3: CASSQLGLLGNANYGYTF
size: once; V: TRBV19; D: NA; J: TRBJ2-5; DNA: TGTGCCAGTAGTATGTTCGAGGGAGAGACCCAGTACTTC; CDR3: CASSMFEGETQYF
size: few; V: TRBV27; D: TRBD1; J: TRBJ2-7; DNA: TGTGCCAGCAGTTATCTCCGGGACAGGCTACACGAGCAGTACTTC; CDR3: CASSYLRDRLHEQYF
size: NA; V: TRBV11-2; D: NA; J: TRBJ1-4; DNA: TGTGCCAGCCGAAACTCGGGGGGTGAAAAACTGTTTTTT; CDR3: CASRNSGGEKLFF
size: NA; V: TRBV9; D: NA; J: TRBJ2-7; DNA: TGTGCCAGCAGCGTAGGTCCGTCGAGCGAGCAGTACTTC; CDR3: CASSVGPSSEQYF
size: few; V: TRBV5-1; D: TRBD1; J: TRBJ2-1; DNA: TGCGCCAGCAGCTTGGTTTTGCGTCAGGGGGAAGGGAATGAGCAGTTCTTC; CDR3: CASSLVLRQGEGNEQFF
size: NA; V: TRBV3-1; D: TRBD1; J: TRBJ2-6; DNA: TGTGCCAGCAGCCGATACAGGGGATCTGGGGCCAACGTCCTGACTTTC; CDR3: CASSRYRGSGANVLTF
size: NA; V: TRBV7-9; D: TRBD1; J: TRBJ1-2; DNA: TGTGCCAGCAGCAGACTTGGACAGGGCCCCAACTATGGCTACACCTTC; CDR3: CASSRLGQGPNYGYTF
size: NA; V: TRBV12-3/TRBV12-4; D: NA; J: TRBJ1-1; DNA: TGTGCCAGCATCCTGGGGTCAGGGGTGACTGAAGCTTTCTTT; CDR3: CASILGSGVTEAFF
size: NA; V: TRBV4-3; D: NA; J: TRBJ2-3; DNA: TGCGCCAGCAGCCCGTCGCCCACAGATACGCAGTATTTT; CDR3: CASSPSPTDTQYF
size: NA; V: TRBV20-1; D: NA; J: TRBJ1-1; DNA: TGCAGTGCTAGAGTCTCATCTATGAACACTGAAGCTTTCTTT; CDR3: CSARVSSMNTEAFF
size: NA; V: TRBV28; D: TRBD1; J: TRBJ1-2; DNA: TGTGCCAGCAGCCAGGGGGACAGGGGCTATGGCTACACCTTC; CDR3: CASSQGDRGYGYTF
size: NA; V: TRBV3-1; D: NA; J: TRBJ2-7; DNA: TGTGCCAGCAGCCAAGATCTCCCCAGGAGGGGGGTCTACGAGCAGTACTTC; CDR3: CASSQDLPRRGVYEQYF
size: NA; V: TRBV4-3; D: NA; J: TRBJ1-2; DNA: TGCGCCAGCAGCCAAGATTTACCAGGATCAGATGGCTACACCTTC; CDR3: CASSQDLPGSDGYTF
size: few; V: TRBV11-3; D: NA; J: TRBJ2-5; DNA: TGTGCCAGCAGCCCAGCTGCCTCAGAGACCCAGTACTTC; CDR3: CASSPAASETQYF
size: NA; V: TRBV5-1; D: NA; J: TRBJ1-2; DNA: TGCGCCAGCAGTAGTCGAGGGGAGGACTATGGCTACACCTTC; CDR3: CASSSRGEDYGYTF
size: NA; V: TRBV5-1; D: TRBD1; J: TRBJ2-7; DNA: TGCGCCAGCAGCTTGGGAGTTCAGGGGGCGTCTTACGAGCAGTACTTC; CDR3: CASSLGVQGASYEQYF
size: many; V: TRBV7-9; D: TRBD1; J: TRBJ1-1; DNA: TGTGCCAGCAGCTTAGCGCAAGGGGGCGGCACTGAAGCTTTCTTT; CDR3: CASSLAQGGGTEAFF
size: many; V: TRBV7-2; D: NA; J: TRBJ2-4; DNA: TGTGCCAGCAGCTCCCCCGGGACACAAAACATTCAGTACTTC; CDR3: CASSSPGTQNIQYF
size: NA; V: TRBV5-1; D: TRBD1; J: TRBJ2-7; DNA: TGCGCCAGCAGCGTCTGGACAGGCGGCTACGAGCAGTACTTC; CDR3: CASSVWTGGYEQYF
size: NA; V: TRBV20-1; D: NA; J: TRBJ1-2; DNA: TGCAGTGCTAGGGGCGCAGACTATGGCTACACCTTC; CDR3: CSARGADYGYTF
size: NA; V: TRBV6-1; D: NA; J: TRBJ1-5; DNA: TGTGCCACGGGGCAGAGTTATAATCAGCCCCAGCATTTT; CDR3: CATGQSYNQPQHF
size: few; V: TRBV6-1; D: TRBD1; J: TRBJ2-2; DNA: TGTGCCAGCAGTGCCCAGGGACAGGGGGCGCAGGAAACCGGGGAGCTGTTTTTT; CDR3: CASSAQGQGAQETGELFF
size: many; V: TRBV4-3; D: NA; J: TRBJ1-6; DNA: TGCGCCAGCAGCCCGGGACACCCGGGGAATTCACCCCTCCACTTT; CDR3: CASSPGHPGNSPLHF
size: few; V: TRBV5-1; D: TRBD1; J: TRBJ2-5; DNA: TGCGCCAGCAGCTTGACAGGGGGACGGGGACAAGAGACCCAGTACTTC; CDR3: CASSLTGGRGQETQYF
size: many; V: TRBV5-1; D: NA; J: TRBJ2-2; DNA: TGCGCCAGCAGCTTGGGAGGGGCAGACACCGGGGAGCTGTTTTTT; CDR3: CASSLGGADTGELFF
size: few; V: TRBV6-1; D: NA; J: TRBJ1-1; DNA: TGTGCCAGCACCGAAGGGGGGAACACTGAAGCTTTCTTT; CDR3: CASTEGGNTEAFF
size: many; V: TRBV20-1; D: NA; J: TRBJ2-7; DNA: TGCAGTGCTAGAGATTTTCGGGTTTCGGGAGAGCAGTACTTC; CDR3: CSARDFRVSGEQYF
size: NA; V: TRBV28; D: NA; J: TRBJ2-1; DNA: TGTGCCAGCAGACCACCTATGGGGGGTGCAAGCTACAATGAGCAGTTCTTC; CDR3: CASRPPMGGASYNEQFF
size: few; V: TRBV7-2; D: NA; J: TRBJ2-5; DNA: TGTGCCAGCACCCGAGGGAGGAATCAGGAGACCCAGTACTTC; CDR3: CASTRGRNQETQYF
size: NA; V: TRBV6-5; D: NA; J: TRBJ1-3; DNA: TGTGCCAGCAGTTACGGGACGAACTCTGGAAACACCATATATTTT; CDR3: CASSYGTNSGNTIYF
size: many; V: TRBV29-1; D: TRBD1; J: TRBJ2-1; DNA: TGCAGCGTCCACAGGGGGTTTGACTACAATGAGCAGTTCTTC; CDR3: CSVHRGFDYNEQFF
size: NA; V: TRBV5-1; D: NA; J: TRBJ1-2; DNA: TGCGCCAGCAGCCCGACAGGCAACGACTATGGCTACACCTTC; CDR3: CASSPTGNDYGYTF
size: many; V: TRBV29-1; D: NA; J: TRBJ2-1; DNA: TGCAGCGTTGAAGATGAGCCTCCCTGGGGTGAGCAGTTCTTC; CDR3: CSVEDEPPWGEQFF
size: NA; V: TRBV5-6; D: NA; J: TRBJ2-7; DNA: TGTGCCAGCAGCTTGGGTTTGGGCAGGGGTAGCCACGAGCAGTACTTC; CDR3: CASSLGLGRGSHEQYF
size: NA; V: TRBV7-8; D: NA; J: TRBJ2-7; DNA: TGTGCCATCGGCCCTGGGCTCCTCTACGAGCAGTACTTC; CDR3: CAIGPGLLYEQYF
size: NA; V: TRBV10-3; D: NA; J: TRBJ1-2; DNA: TGTGCCATCAGTGAGAACAGGGAGTACTATGGCTACACCTTC; CDR3: CAISENREYYGYTF
size: NA; V: TRBV6-7; D: TRBD2; J: TRBJ2-7; DNA: TGTGCCAGCAGTACCCTCCCGCCGAGCGGGGACTCCTACGAGCAGTACTTC; CDR3: CASSTLPPSGDSYEQYF